The rows below give T cell receptor beta chains drawn from one sample of a study of identifying expanded T cells in peripheral blood. Some clones are missing from TCRdb's copy, which holds only in-frame ones; the method was immunoSEQ multiplex PCR. The table shows 90,000 to 95,000 clones, with roughly 87% occurring only once. The sample consisted of blood. These receptors were collected from a person aged 18 to 75 in good health. Each CDR3 is given with its conserved first and last residue. Each record gives: CDR3 length, clone size, D gene, V gene, J gene, CDR3 protein, CDR3 DNA. D genes are given only for firm matches. Clone size is stated in some rows and not others, as once, few, many or a class when expanded.

16	-	-	TRBV4-2	TRBJ2-2	CASSQAPAANTGELFF	TGTGCCAGCAGCCAAGCCCCGGCGGCGAACACCGGGGAGCTGTTTTTT
15	few	-	TRBV5-6	TRBJ1-4	CASSRGLATNEKLFF	TGTGCCAGCAGCCGCGGGCTCGCAACTAATGAAAAACTGTTTTTT
15	-	TRBD1	TRBV19	TRBJ1-3	CASSATGYPGNTIYF	TGTGCCAGTAGTGCGACAGGGTACCCTGGAAACACCATATATTTT
15	-	-	TRBV27	TRBJ1-1	CASSLFPSPNTEAFF	TGTGCCAGCAGTTTATTTCCCAGTCCGAACACTGAAGCTTTCTTT
12	once	-	TRBV30	TRBJ1-2	CAWKGVHRLFTF	TGTGCCTGGAAGGGGGTACACCGGCTTTTTACCTTC
15	once	-	TRBV19	TRBJ2-7	CASSSRTLRAYEQYF	TGTGCCAGTAGTAGCCGGACGCTCAGGGCCTACGAGCAGTACTTC
16	-	-	TRBV7-7	TRBJ2-3	CASSPRSGPRVDTQYF	TGTGCCAGCAGCCCCCGATCGGGACCGAGAGTAGATACGCAGTATTTT
13	-	-	TRBV30	TRBJ1-5	CAWSGGRGSPQHF	TGTGCCTGGAGTGGGGGACGGGGATCGCCCCAGCATTTT
15	once	-	TRBV5-4	TRBJ2-5	CASSPRRQLQETQYF	TGTGCCAGCAGTCCACGCCGACAGTTACAAGAGACCCAGTACTTC
14	-	-	TRBV5-1	TRBJ1-5	CASSLGREGQPQHF	TGCGCCAGCAGCTTGGGCAGGGAGGGTCAGCCCCAGCATTTT
12	-	-	TRBV29-1	TRBJ1-1	CSATALNTEAFF	TGCAGCGCTACAGCGTTGAACACTGAAGCTTTCTTT
15	-	TRBD1	TRBV7-8	TRBJ1-5	CASSGDRASNQPQHF	TGTGCCAGCAGCGGCGACAGGGCCAGCAATCAGCCCCAGCATTTT
13	-	-	TRBV6-1	TRBJ1-4	CASTGRNNEKLFF	TGTGCCAGCACGGGCCGGAATAATGAAAAACTGTTTTTT
17	-	TRBD2	TRBV14	TRBJ2-2	CASSPGLAGVLGGELFF	TGTGCCAGCAGCCCTGGACTAGCGGGAGTACTCGGCGGGGAGCTGTTTTTT
15	-	TRBD2	TRBV30	TRBJ2-7	CAWSPLAGGPLEQYF	TGTGCCTGGAGTCCCCTAGCGGGGGGTCCCCTCGAGCAGTACTTC
15	-	-	TRBV18	TRBJ1-5	CASSPQGIDNQPQHF	TGTGCCAGCTCACCGCAGGGTATCGATAATCAGCCCCAGCATTTT
15	once	-	TRBV10-3	TRBJ1-1	CAITGTWDRDTEAFF	TGTGCCATCACTGGGACCTGGGATAGGGACACTGAAGCTTTCTTT
13	-	-	TRBV14	TRBJ2-1	CASSQQVEGEQFF	TGTGCCAGCAGCCAGCAGGTGGAGGGCGAGCAGTTCTTC
15	once	-	TRBV5-4	TRBJ2-5	CASSQEYGGQETQYF	TGTGCCAGCAGCCAAGAGTATGGCGGGCAAGAGACCCAGTACTTC
16	-	TRBD1	TRBV11-3	TRBJ1-2	CASSLSEGQVIYGYTF	TGTGCCAGCAGCTTAAGTGAGGGACAGGTCATCTATGGCTACACCTTC
14	-	-	TRBV6-8	TRBJ1-5	CASIAGRINQPQHF	TGTGCCAGCATCGCGGGAAGGATCAATCAGCCCCAGCATTTT
13	-	-	TRBV6-5	TRBJ2-7	CASRGGATYEQYF	TGTGCCAGCAGGGGGGGGGCTACCTACGAGCAGTACTTC